Following are 7 T cell receptor beta chains from one sample sequenced in a study of beta chain features in type 1 diabetes. The whole isolated RNA underwent reverse transcription, so sequencing captured expressed TCRB transcripts. TCRdb keeps only in-frame clones here, not all; method: immunoSEQ multiplex PCR. The sample lists hundreds of thousands of clones, more than 65% occurring once. The sequencing input was naive CD4+ T cells from blood. These receptors all come from a man between 25 and 39 years old in good health.

This chain connects TRBV2 to TRBJ2-7, with D perhaps TRBD2 (6 bases). Looked up from germline, CDR1 is SNHLY and CDR2 is FYNNEI. This CDR3 has 14 residues. Trimming pared 4 bases from V and 0 bases from J, leaving 10 bases between. The CDR3 loop is CASSGGLSSYEQYF. CDR3 nucleotides: TGTGCCAGCAGTGGGGGACTCAGCTCCTACGAGCAGTACTTC.

The count of this clone is one. This chain connects TRBV5-4 to TRBJ2-1, with TRBD1 as a possible D gene (6 bases). Looked up from germline, CDR1 is SGHNT and CDR2 is YYREEE (reference sequence). The CDR3 spans 16 residues. V dropped 2 bases and J dropped 7 bases, with 19 bases sitting between them. CDR3 bases: TGTGCCAGCAGCTTTGTCCGGGTACAGGGAAAGAATGAGCAGTTCTTC. Translating it yields CASSFVRVQGKNEQFF.

V gene TRBV20-1 combines with J gene TRBJ2-1; 8 bases line up with TRBD2. Losses at the gene ends were 5 bases for V and 12 bases for J; bases not matched to a gene: 3. The germline gives CDR1 DFQATT, CDR2 SNEGSKA (reference sequence). The CDR3 length is 10 residues. For the CDR3, the DNA is TGCAGTGCTGGACTAGCTGGGCAGTTCTTC. It yields the protein CSAGLAGQFF.

This chain uses TRBV9 with TRBJ2-5, with 14 bases fitting TRBD2. With 0 bases clipped from V and 4 bases from J, the junction kept 11 bases outside the gene matches. This CDR3 has 19 amino acids. Per germline, CDR1 SGDLS and CDR2 YYNGEE. The CDR3 reads CASSVGPPGLAGVGETQYF. The CDR3 coding sequence is TGTGCCAGCAGCGTAGGCCCTCCGGGACTAGCGGGAGTCGGAGAGACCCAGTACTTC.

The gene calls are TRBV5-1 and TRBJ1-1; TRBD1 matches at 7 bases. J gave up 1 base and V 4 bases, and 4 bases lay outside the gene matches. The CDR3 is made up of 14 amino acids. Germline V gives CDR1 SGHRS, CDR2 YFSETQ. CDR3 nucleotide sequence: TGCGCCAGCAGCCCGGGACAGTCGAACACTGAAGCTTTCTTT. It translates to CASSPGQSNTEAFF.

The chain carries TRBV30 and TRBJ2-1; 10 bases agree with TRBD2. V gave up 3 bases and J gave up 12 bases; unmatched junction bases: 11. The CDR3 has 14 residues. The V gene's germline CDR1 is GTSNPN and CDR2 SVGIG (reference sequence). In nucleotides, the CDR3 is TGTGCCTGGAGCGGACCGGGACTAGCGATCGGGCAGTTCTTC. It specifies CAWSGPGLAIGQFF.

The CDR3 protein is CASSSSQYSNQPQHF. For the CDR3, the DNA is TGTGCCAGCAGCTCCTCTCAGTATAGCAATCAGCCCCAGCATTTT. This chain uses TRBV13 with TRBJ1-5; D gene unclear. The CDR3 extends over 15 amino acids. V was clipped by 4 bases and J by 0 bases, with 10 bases between them. CDR1 is PRHDT, CDR2 FYEKMQ, per germline (reference sequence).